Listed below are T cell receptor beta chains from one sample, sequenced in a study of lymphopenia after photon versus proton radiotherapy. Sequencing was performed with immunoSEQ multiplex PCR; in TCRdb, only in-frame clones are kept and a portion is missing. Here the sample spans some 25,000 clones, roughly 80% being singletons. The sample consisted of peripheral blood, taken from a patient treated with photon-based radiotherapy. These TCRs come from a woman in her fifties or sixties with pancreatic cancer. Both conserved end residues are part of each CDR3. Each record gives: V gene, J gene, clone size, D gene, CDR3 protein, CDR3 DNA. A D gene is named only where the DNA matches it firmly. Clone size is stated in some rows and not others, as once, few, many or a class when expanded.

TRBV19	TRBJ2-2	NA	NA	CASSPGPNTGELFF	TGTGCCAGTAGTCCGGGACCAAACACCGGGGAGCTGTTTTTT
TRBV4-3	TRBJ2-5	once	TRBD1	CASSRRTGGQETQYF	TGCGCCAGCAGCCGCCGGACAGGGGGACAAGAGACCCAGTACTTC
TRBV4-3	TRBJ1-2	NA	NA	CASSQDFTDFGYGYTF	TGCGCCAGCAGCCAAGACTTTACAGACTTTGGCTATGGCTACACCTTC
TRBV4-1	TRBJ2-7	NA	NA	CASSQDINYEQYF	TGCGCCAGCAGCCAAGATATTAACTACGAGCAGTACTTC
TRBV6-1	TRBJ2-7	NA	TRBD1	CASRGQVEQYF	TGTGCCAGCAGGGGACAGGTCGAGCAGTACTTC
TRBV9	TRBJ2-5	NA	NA	CASSVGGEETQYF	TGTGCCAGCAGCGTAGGAGGGGAAGAGACCCAGTACTTC
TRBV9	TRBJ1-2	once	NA	CASSSTGEGYTF	TGTGCCAGCAGCTCGACAGGCGAGGGCTACACCTTC
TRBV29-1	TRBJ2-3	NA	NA	CSVLGGGATQYF	TGCAGCGTCCTCGGAGGGGGAGCTACGCAGTATTTT
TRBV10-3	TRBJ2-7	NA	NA	CAISEAPGPSQYF	TGTGCCATCAGTGAGGCCCCGGGGCCGTCGCAGTACTTC
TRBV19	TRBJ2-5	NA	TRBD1	CASSIGTGQETQYF	TGTGCCAGTAGTATAGGGACAGGTCAAGAGACCCAGTACTTC
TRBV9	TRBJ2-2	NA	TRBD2	CASSGKSTSGRPGELFF	TGTGCCAGCAGCGGAAAGTCGACTAGCGGGAGACCCGGGGAGCTGTTTTTT
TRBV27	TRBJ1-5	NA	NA	CASSLRESNQPQHF	TGTGCCAGCAGTTTAAGAGAAAGCAATCAGCCCCAGCATTTT
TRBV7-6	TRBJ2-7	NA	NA	CASSNRGRDHEQCF	TGTGCCAGCAGCAATAGGGGCAGGGACCACGAGCAGTGCTTC
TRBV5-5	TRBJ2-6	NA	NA	CASSSTGSGVGSGANVLTF	TGTGCCAGCAGCTCAACCGGATCCGGGGTTGGCTCTGGGGCCAACGTCCTGACTTTC
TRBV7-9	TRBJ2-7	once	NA	CASSLVPYEQYF	TGTGCCAGCAGCTTAGTCCCCTACGAGCAGTACTTC
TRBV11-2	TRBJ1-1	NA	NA	CASTLTGRTEAFF	TGTGCCAGCACCCTTACAGGACGCACTGAAGCTTTCTTT
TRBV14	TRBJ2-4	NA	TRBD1	CASSHSFVVTGANIQYF	TGTGCCAGCAGCCACTCCTTTGTTGTGACAGGGGCAAACATTCAGTACTTC
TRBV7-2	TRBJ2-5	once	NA	CASSLVSGGTETQYF	TGTGCCAGCAGCTTAGTTTCGGGCGGAACAGAGACCCAGTACTTC
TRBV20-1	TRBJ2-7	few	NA	CSARGVDEQYF	TGCAGTGCTAGAGGGGTGGACGAGCAGTACTTC
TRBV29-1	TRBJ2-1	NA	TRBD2	CSVDGTSGRGYNEQFF	TGCAGCGTTGACGGGACTAGCGGGAGGGGATACAATGAGCAGTTCTTC
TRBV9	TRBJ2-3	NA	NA	CASSVGDSTDTQYF	TGTGCCAGCAGCGTAGGCGACAGCACAGATACGCAGTATTTT
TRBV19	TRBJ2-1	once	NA	CASSSPTESSYNEQFF	TGTGCCAGTAGTAGCCCGACGGAGAGCTCCTACAATGAGCAGTTCTTC
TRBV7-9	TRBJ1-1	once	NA	CASLGRDTEAFF	TGTGCCAGCTTGGGGCGCGACACTGAAGCTTTCTTT
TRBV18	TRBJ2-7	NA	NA	CASSPEGTYEQYF	TGTGCCAGCTCACCAGAGGGAACCTACGAGCAGTACTTC
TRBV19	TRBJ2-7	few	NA	CASSIGLAGRSYEQYF	TGTGCCAGTAGTATAGGTTTGGCAGGGAGATCCTACGAGCAGTACTTC
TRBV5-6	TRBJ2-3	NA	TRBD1	CASTQRGTGNTDTQYF	TGTGCCAGCACCCAAAGGGGGACAGGGAACACAGATACGCAGTATTTT
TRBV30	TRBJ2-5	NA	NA	CAWNFEETQYF	TGTGCCTGGAACTTTGAAGAGACCCAGTACTTC
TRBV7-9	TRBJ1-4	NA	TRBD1	CASSHLRQGWEEKLFF	TGTGCCAGCAGCCATCTACGACAGGGGTGGGAAGAAAAACTGTTTTTT
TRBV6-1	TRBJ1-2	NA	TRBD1	CASRGQGAGNYGYTF	TGTGCCAGCAGGGGACAGGGAGCAGGTAACTATGGCTACACCTTC
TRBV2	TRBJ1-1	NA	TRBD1	CASRGTGGMNTEAFF	TGTGCCAGCAGAGGGACAGGGGGTATGAACACTGAAGCTTTCTTT
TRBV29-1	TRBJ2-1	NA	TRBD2	CSGAGTSGRGYNEQFF	TGCAGCGGAGCCGGGACTAGCGGGAGGGGGTACAATGAGCAGTTCTTC
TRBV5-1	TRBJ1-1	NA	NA	CASSGERLEAFF	TGCGCCAGCAGTGGGGAGAGGCTAGAAGCTTTCTTT
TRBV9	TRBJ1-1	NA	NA	CASSLRPGGNTEAFF	TGTGCCAGCAGCCTCCGGCCAGGAGGGAACACTGAAGCTTTCTTT
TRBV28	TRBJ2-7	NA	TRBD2	CASSFSSGNTYEQYF	TGTGCCAGCAGTTTTTCTAGCGGGAACACCTACGAGCAGTACTTC
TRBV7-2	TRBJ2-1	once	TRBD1	CASSKDRGRGNEQFF	TGTGCCAGCAGCAAGGACAGGGGGAGAGGCAATGAGCAGTTCTTC
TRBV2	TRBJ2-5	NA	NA	CASSESGRETQYF	TGTGCCAGCAGTGAGTCAGGGCGAGAGACCCAGTACTTC
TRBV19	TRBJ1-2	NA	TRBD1	CASSRTGGSGYTF	TGTGCCAGTAGTCGGACAGGGGGCAGTGGCTACACCTTC
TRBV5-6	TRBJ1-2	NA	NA	CASSPRLGPYGYTF	TGTGCCAGCAGCCCGAGGCTGGGCCCCTATGGCTACACCTTC
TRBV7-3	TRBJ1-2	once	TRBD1	CASSAKGQGPNYGYTF	TGTGCCAGCAGCGCTAAGGGACAGGGGCCCAACTATGGCTACACCTTC
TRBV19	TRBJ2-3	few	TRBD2	CASSSGLAGRTDTQYF	TGTGCCAGTAGTTCGGGACTAGCGGGAAGGACAGATACGCAGTATTTT
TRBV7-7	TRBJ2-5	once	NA	CASSAEPGGRLSYQETQYF	TGTGCCAGCAGCGCAGAGCCGGGCGGAAGATTGTCGTACCAAGAGACCCAGTACTTC
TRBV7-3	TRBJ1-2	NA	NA	CASSLFVNYGYTF	TGTGCCAGCAGCTTATTCGTCAACTATGGCTACACCTTC
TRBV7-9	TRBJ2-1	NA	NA	CASSLRQGVGEQFF	TGTGCCAGCAGCTTAAGGCAGGGTGTCGGTGAGCAGTTCTTC
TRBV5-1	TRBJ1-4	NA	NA	CASSLPNRDANEKLFF	TGCGCCAGCAGCTTGCCTAACCGGGACGCTAATGAAAAACTGTTTTTT
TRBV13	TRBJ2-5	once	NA	CASSLTERKETQYF	TGTGCCAGCAGCTTAACCGAAAGGAAAGAGACCCAGTACTTC
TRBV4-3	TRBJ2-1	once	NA	CASSQESGRYNEQFF	TGCGCCAGCAGCCAAGAGTCGGGACGGTACAATGAGCAGTTCTTC
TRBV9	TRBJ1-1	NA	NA	CASSVGAGDLGTEAFF	TGTGCCAGCAGCGTAGGGGCAGGCGATTTGGGCACTGAAGCTTTCTTT
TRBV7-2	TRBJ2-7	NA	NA	CASSLARDGSYEQYF	TGTGCCAGCAGCTTAGCCCGGGACGGCTCCTACGAGCAGTACTTC
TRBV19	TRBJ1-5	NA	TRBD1	CASSIARDRSDQPQHF	TGTGCCAGTAGTATAGCCCGGGACAGGTCCGATCAGCCCCAGCATTTT
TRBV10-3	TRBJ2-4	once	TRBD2	CAISDPIGGRNIQYF	TGTGCCATCAGTGACCCTATCGGGGGGAGGAACATTCAGTACTTC
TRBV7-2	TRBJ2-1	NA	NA	CASSLGVGVGNEQFF	TGTGCCAGCAGCTTAGGTGTGGGGGTGGGGAATGAGCAGTTCTTC
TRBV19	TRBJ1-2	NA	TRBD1	CASTRDSGRGYTF	TGTGCCAGTACGAGGGACAGCGGCCGGGGCTACACCTTC